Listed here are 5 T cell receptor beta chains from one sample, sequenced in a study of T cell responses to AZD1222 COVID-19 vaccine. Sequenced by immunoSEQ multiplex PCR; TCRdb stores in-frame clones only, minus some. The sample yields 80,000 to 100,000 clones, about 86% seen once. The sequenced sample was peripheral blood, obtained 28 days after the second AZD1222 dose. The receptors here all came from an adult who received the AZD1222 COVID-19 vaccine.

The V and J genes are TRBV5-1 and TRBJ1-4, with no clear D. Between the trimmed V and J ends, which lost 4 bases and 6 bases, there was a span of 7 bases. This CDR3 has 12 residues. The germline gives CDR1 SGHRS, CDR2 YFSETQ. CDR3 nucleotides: TGCGCCAGCAGCGACAATCATGAAAAACTGTTTTTT. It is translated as CASSDNHEKLFF.

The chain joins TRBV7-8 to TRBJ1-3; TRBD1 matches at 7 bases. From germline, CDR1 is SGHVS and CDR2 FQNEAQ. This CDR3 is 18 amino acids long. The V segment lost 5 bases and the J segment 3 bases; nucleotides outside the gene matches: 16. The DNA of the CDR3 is TGTGCCAGCAGCCCAGGGGGAGGGACGCGGCATCTTGGAAACACCATATATTTT. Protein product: CASSPGGGTRHLGNTIYF.

The CDR3 protein is CASSEGGLNYGYTF. The CDR3 bases are TGTGCCAGCAGCGAAGGGGGTTTAAACTATGGCTACACCTTC. This chain uses TRBV6-4 with TRBJ1-2; D is perhaps TRBD1 (6 bases). CDR1 MRHNA and CDR2 SNTAGT come from the germline V gene. The V gene lost 6 bases and the J gene lost 2 bases, with 13 bases spanning the gap. The CDR3 has 14 amino acids.

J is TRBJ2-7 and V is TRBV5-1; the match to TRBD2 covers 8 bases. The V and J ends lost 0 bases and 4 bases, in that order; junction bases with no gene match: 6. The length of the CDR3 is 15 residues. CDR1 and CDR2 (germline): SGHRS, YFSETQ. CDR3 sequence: CASSLEASGYYEQYF. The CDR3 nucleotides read TGCGCCAGCAGCTTGGAAGCTAGCGGGTATTACGAGCAGTACTTC.

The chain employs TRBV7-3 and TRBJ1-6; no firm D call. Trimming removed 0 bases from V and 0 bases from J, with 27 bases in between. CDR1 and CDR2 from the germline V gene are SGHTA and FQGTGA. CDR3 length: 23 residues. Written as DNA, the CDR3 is TGTGCCAGCAGCTTAACAGGGCACGCCCAGACGCCTTCCGGGAGCTCCTATAATTCACCCCTCCACTTT. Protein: CASSLTGHAQTPSGSSYNSPLHF.